The text below deals with one T cell receptor beta chain. Per the original methods: Researchers report that nucleated cell counts were estimated from reference gene primer amplification. The data were produced by immunoSEQ multiplex PCR, yet TCRdb's version contains in-frame clones alone and is incomplete. D and trimming come from the DNA, and the V and J calls and clone size come from that table. The table has 84,000 or so clones, 65% to 80% seen once. This specimen belongs to a study of blood T cell repertoires in COVID-19. Looking at the study overall: Donors in the United States, Italy and Spain gave samples during acute or convalescent COVID-19. PBMCs, B-cell-depleted T cells, or T cells provided the cDNA or gDNA that made up the material.

V lost 6 bases, J lost 4 bases, and 16 bases lay in between. The V gene's germline CDR1 is MNHEY and CDR2 SVGAGI. The CDR3 is made up of 15 amino acids. The chain is built from TRBV6-5 and TRBJ2-1; the D gene is possibly TRBD1 (6 bases). The sequence was obtained from a man between 70 and 80 years old with acute or convalescent COVID-19. Material: peripheral blood. The CDR3 DNA follows: TGTGCCAGCAGAGAGGGACCCCAGGGGTACAATGAGCAGTTCTTC. Residues: CASREGPQGYNEQFF.